Following are 3 T cell receptor beta chains from one sample sequenced in a study of T cells in Graves' hyperthyroidism and ophthalmopathy. RNA transcripts served as the template for amplifying TCR beta CDR3 regions. TCR CDR3 underwent first-round RT-PCR with the HTBI primer set. TCRdb reprocessed the multiplex PCR reads with MiXCR, giving one entry per CDR3 protein. The table shows hundreds of thousands of distinct CDR3 sequences, with 11% to 15% occurring only once. The sample consisted of blood. The receptors come from a woman aged 18-35 years with Graves' hyperthyroidism.

This clonotype was found a few times. The chain combines TRBV10-3 with TRBJ2-7; D is ambiguous. Trimming stripped 3 bases from V and 6 bases from J, with 15 bases between. Germline CDR1 ENHRY, CDR2 SYGVKD. The CDR3 runs 14 residues. Here the CDR3 DNA reads TGTGCCATCAGTGATACGCCCACCCGACGCGAGCAGTACTTC. This gives the protein CAISDTPTRREQYF.

This clonotype has a count of ten or more. The chain employs TRBV6-1 and TRBJ1-1, with D uncertain. Trimming took 4 bases from V and 1 from J, leaving 13 bases between them. The CDR3 consists of 15 residues. Germline V gene lookup returns CDR1 MNHNS and CDR2 SASEGT. The CDR3, as DNA: TGTGCCAGCAGTGTTTATTACGGAACGAACACTGAAGCTTTCTTT. Translated, it gives CASSVYYGTNTEAFF.

This clonotype was observed a handful of times. The chain employs TRBV29-1 and TRBJ2-3; 9 bases align to TRBD2. V shed 0 bases and J 2 bases; nucleotides not matched to a gene: 12. There are 18 residues in the CDR3. Germline assignment: CDR1 SQVTM and CDR2 ANQGSEA. CDR3 region: CSVEDGGSGGAITDTQYF. The CDR3 nucleotides are TGCAGCGTTGAAGATGGAGGTAGCGGGGGCGCAATCACAGATACGCAGTATTTT.